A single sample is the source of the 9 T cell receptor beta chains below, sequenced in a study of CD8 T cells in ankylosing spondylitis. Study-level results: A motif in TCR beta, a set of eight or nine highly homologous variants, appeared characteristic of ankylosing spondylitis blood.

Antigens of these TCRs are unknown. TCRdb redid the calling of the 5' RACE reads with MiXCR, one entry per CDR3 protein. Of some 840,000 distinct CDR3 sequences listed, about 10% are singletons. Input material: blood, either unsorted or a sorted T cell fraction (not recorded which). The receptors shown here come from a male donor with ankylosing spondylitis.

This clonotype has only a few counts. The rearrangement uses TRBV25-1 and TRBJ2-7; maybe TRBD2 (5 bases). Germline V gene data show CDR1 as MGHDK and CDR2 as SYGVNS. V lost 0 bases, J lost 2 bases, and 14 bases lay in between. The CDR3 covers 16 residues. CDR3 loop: CASSEYRATGAYEQYF. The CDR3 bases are TGTGCCAGCAGTGAATACCGGGCCACCGGGGCCTACGAGCAGTACTTC.

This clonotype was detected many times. The CDR3 DNA follows: TGTGCCAGCAGCCTAGCGGCGAACCAAGAGACCCAGTACTTC. It translates to CASSLAANQETQYF. J is TRBJ2-5 and V is TRBV6-1; 7 nucleotides agree with TRBD2. From germline, CDR1 is MNHNS and CDR2 SASEGT. Unmatched junction bases numbered 4, after V lost 6 bases and J lost 0 bases. The CDR3 loop spans 14 amino acids.

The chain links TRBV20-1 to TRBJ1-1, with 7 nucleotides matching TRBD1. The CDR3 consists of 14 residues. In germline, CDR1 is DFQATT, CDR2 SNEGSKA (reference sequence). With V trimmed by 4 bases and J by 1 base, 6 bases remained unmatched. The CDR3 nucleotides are TGCAGTGCTACAAACAACAGGGGGAACACTGAAGCTTTCTTT. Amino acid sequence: CSATNNRGNTEAFF.

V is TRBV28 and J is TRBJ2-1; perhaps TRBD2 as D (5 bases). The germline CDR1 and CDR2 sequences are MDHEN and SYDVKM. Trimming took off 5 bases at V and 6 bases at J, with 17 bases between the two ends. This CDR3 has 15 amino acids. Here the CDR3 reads CASSLRGQSLNEQFF. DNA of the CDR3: TGTGCCAGCAGTCTTCGCGGGCAATCCCTCAATGAGCAGTTCTTC.

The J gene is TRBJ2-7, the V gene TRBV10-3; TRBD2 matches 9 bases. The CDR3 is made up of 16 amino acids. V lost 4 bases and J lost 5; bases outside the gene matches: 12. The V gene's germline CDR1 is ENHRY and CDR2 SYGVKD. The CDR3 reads CAISAPPGTSNDEQYF. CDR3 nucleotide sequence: TGTGCCATCAGTGCTCCGCCCGGGACTAGCAATGACGAGCAGTACTTC.

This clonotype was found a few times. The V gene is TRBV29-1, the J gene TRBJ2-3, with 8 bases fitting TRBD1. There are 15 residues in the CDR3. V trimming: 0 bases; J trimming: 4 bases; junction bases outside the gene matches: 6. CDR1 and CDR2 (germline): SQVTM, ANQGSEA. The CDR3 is CSVEDRGQVADTQYF. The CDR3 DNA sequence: TGCAGCGTTGAAGATAGGGGACAGGTCGCAGATACGCAGTATTTT.

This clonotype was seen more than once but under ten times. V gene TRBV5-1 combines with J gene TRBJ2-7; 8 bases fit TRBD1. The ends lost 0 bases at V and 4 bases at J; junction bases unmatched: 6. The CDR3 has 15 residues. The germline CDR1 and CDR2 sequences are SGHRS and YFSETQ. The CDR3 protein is CASSLVQGARYEQYF. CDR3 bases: TGCGCCAGCAGCTTGGTCCAGGGGGCGCGGTACGAGCAGTACTTC.

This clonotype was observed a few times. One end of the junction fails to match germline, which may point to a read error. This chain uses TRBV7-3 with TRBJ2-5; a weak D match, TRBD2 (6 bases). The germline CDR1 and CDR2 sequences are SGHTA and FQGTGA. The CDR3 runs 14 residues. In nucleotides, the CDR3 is TGTGCCAGCAGGTTAACCGGGAGCCAAGAGACCCAGTACTTC. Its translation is CASRLTGSQETQYF.

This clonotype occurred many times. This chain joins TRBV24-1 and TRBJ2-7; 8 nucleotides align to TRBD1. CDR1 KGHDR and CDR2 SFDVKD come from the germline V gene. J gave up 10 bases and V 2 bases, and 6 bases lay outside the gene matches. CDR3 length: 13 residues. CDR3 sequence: CATSDSDREVQYF. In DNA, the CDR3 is TGTGCCACCAGTGATTCGGACAGGGAGGTACAGTACTTC.